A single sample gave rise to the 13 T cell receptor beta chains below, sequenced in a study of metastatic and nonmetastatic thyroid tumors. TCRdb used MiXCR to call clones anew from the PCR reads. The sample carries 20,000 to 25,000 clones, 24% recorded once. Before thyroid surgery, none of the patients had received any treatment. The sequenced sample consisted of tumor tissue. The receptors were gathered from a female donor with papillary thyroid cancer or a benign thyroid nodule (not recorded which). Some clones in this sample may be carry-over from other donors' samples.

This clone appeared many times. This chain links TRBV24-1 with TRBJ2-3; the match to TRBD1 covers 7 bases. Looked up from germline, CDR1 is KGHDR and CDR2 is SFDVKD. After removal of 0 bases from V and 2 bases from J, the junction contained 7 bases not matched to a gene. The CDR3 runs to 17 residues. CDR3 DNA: TGTGCCACCAGTGATTTGTTAGGGGGCCAGAACACAGATACGCAGTATTTT. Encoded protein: CATSDLLGGQNTDTQYF.

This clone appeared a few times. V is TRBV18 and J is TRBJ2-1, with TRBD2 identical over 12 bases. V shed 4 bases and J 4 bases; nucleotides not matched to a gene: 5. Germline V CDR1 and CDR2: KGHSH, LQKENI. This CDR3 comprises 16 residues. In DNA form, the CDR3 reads TGTGCCAGCTCACTCCCCGGGACTAGCGGGTACAATGAGCAGTTCTTC. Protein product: CASSLPGTSGYNEQFF.

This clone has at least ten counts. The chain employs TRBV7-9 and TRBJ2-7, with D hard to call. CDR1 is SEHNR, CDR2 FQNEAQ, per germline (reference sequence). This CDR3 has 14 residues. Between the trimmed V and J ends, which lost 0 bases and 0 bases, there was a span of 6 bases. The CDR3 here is CASSLAGSSYEQYF. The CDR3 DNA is TGTGCCAGCAGCTTAGCGGGTAGCTCCTACGAGCAGTACTTC.

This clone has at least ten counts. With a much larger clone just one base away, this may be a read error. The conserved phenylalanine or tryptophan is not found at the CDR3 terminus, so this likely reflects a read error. The CDR3 protein is CASSPEQQETQYL. CDR3 in DNA: TGTGCCAGCTCACCAGAGCAGCAAGAGACCCAGTACCTC. The J gene is TRBJ2-5, the V gene TRBV18, with D unresolved. Per germline, CDR1 KGHSH and CDR2 LQKENI. V was trimmed by 2 bases and J by 2 bases, leaving 6 bases between them. This CDR3 contains 13 residues.

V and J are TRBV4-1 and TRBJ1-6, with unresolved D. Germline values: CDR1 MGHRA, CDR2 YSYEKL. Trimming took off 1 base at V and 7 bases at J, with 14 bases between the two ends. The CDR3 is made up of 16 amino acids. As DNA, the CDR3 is TGCGCCAGCAGCCAAGTTAGTTCAAATCTGAATTCACCCCTCCACTTT. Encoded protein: CASSQVSSNLNSPLHF.

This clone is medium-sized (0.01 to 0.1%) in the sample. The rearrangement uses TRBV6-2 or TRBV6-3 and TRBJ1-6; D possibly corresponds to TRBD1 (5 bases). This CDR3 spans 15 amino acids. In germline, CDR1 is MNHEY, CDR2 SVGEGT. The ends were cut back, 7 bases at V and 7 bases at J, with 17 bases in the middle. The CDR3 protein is CASTRGRGGNSPLHF. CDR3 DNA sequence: TGTGCCAGCACCCGCGGACGCGGGGGGAATTCACCCCTCCACTTT.

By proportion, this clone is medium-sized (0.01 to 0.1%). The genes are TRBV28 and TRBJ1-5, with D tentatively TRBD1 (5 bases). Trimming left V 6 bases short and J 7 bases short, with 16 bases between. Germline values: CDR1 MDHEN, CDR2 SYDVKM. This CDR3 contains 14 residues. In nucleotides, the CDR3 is TGTGCCAGCAGCCCTCCGGGGGGAAGGCAGCCCCAGCATTTT. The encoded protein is CASSPPGGRQPQHF.

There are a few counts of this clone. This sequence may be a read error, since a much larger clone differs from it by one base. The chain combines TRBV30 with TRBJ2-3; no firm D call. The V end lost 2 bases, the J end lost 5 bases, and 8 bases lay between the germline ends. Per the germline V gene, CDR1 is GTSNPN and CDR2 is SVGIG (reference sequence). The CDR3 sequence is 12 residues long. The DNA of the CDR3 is TGTGCCTGGAGTCCCCTAGTAGATACGCAGTATTTT. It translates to CAWSPLVDTQYF.

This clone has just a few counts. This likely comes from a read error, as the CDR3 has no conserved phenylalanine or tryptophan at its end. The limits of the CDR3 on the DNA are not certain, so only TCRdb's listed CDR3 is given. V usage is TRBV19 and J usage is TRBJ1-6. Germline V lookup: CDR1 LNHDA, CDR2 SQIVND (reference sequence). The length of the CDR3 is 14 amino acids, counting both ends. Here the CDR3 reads CASSIGRINSPLHS.

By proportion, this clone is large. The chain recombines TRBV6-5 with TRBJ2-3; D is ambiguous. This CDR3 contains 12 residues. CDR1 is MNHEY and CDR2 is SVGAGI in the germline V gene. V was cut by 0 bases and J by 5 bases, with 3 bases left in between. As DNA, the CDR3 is TGTGCCAGCAGTTACTCGGGAGATACGCAGTATTTT. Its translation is CASSYSGDTQYF.

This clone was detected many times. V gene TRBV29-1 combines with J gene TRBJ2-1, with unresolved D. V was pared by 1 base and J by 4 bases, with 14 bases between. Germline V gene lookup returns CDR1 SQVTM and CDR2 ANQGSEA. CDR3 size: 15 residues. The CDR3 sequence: CSVEAVVIGYNEQFF. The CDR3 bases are TGCAGCGTTGAAGCGGTGGTAATAGGGTACAATGAGCAGTTCTTC.

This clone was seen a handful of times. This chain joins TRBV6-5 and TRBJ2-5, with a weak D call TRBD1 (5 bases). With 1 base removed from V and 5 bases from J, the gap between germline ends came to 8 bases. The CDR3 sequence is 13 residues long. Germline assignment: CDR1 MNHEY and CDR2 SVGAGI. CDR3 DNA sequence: TGTGCCAGCAGTTACTGGGCAGGGGAGACCCAGTACTTC. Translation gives CASSYWAGETQYF.

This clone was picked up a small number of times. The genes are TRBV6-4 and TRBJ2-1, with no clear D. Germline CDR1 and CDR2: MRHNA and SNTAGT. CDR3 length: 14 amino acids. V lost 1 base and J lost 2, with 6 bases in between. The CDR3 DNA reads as TGTGCCAGCAGTGACTGGGTCCCCTACAATGAGCAGTTCTTC. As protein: CASSDWVPYNEQFF.